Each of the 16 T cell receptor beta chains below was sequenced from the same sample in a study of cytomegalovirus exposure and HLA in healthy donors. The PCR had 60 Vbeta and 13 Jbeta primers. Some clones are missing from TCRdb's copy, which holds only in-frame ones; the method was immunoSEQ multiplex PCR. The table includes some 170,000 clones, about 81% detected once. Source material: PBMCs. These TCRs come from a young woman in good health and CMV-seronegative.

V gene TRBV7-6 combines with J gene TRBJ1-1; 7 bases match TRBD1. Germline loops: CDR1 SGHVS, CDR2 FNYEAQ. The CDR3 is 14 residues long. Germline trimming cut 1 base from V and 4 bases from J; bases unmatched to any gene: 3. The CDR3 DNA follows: TGTGCCAGCAGCTTAGAACCAGGGGGCACTGAAGCTTTCTTT. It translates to CASSLEPGGTEAFF.

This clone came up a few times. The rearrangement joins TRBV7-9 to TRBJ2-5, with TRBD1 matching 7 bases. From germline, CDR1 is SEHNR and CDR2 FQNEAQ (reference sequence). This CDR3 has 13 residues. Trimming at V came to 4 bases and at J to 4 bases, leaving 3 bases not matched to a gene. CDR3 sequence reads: CASSSRGPETQYF. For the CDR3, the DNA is TGTGCCAGCAGCTCTAGGGGGCCAGAGACCCAGTACTTC.

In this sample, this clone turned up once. The CDR3 here is CASSYGGEQYF. The CDR3 DNA sequence: TGTGCCAGCAGTTACGGGGGCGAGCAGTACTTC. The chain couples TRBV6-1 to TRBJ2-7, with D perhaps TRBD2 (6 bases). CDR3 length: 11 residues. V lost 5 bases to trimming and J lost 6 bases, with 8 bases between them. Germline CDR1 is MNHNS and CDR2 is SASEGT.

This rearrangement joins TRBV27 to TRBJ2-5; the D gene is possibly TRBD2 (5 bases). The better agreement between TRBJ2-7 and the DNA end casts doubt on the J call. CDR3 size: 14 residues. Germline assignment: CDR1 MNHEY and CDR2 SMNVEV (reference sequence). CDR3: CASSLYGLGNEQYF. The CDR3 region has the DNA TGTGCCAGCAGTTTATACGGACTCGGGAACGAGCAGTACTTC.

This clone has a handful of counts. CDR3 DNA sequence: TGTGCCAGCAGTGTTCTAGGGGCCGATTCACCCCTCCACTTT. It is translated as CASSVLGADSPLHF. The chain combines TRBV2 with TRBJ1-6, with a possible D match to TRBD1 (5 bases). Germline CDR1 is SNHLY and CDR2 is FYNNEI. V dropped 4 bases and J dropped 8 bases, with 12 bases sitting between them. This CDR3 is 14 amino acids long.

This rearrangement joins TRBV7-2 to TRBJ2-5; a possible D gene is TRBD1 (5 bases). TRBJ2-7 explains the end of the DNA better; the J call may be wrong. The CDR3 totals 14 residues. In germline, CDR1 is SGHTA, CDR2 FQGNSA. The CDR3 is CASSLEGAPYEQYF. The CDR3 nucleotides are TGTGCCAGCAGCTTAGAAGGGGCGCCTTACGAGCAGTACTTC.

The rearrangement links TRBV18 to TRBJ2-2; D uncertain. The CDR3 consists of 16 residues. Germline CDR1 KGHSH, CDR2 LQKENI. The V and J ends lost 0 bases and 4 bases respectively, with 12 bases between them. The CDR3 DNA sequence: TGTGCCAGCTCACCACCTTCCAGATCCAGCACCGGGGAGCTGTTTTTT. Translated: CASSPPSRSSTGELFF. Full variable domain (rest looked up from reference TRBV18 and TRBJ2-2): NAGVMQNPRHLVRRRGQEARLRCSPMKGHSHVYWYRQLPEEGLKFMVYLQKENIIDESGMPKERFSAEFPKEGPSILRIQQVVRGDSAAYFCASSPPSRSSTGELFFGEGSRLTVL.

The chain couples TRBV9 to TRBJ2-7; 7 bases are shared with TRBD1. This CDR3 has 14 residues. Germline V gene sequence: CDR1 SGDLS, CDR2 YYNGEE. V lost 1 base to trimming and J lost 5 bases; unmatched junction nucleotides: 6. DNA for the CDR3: TGTGCCAGCAGCGTATTACAGGGGATTGACGAGCAGTACTTC. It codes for CASSVLQGIDEQYF.

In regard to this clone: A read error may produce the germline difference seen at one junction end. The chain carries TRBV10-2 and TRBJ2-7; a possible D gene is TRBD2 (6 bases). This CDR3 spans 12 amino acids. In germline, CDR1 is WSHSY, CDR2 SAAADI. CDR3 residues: CASSVTAGQTLF. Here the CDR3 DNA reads TGCGCCAGCAGTGTTACCGCGGGGCAGACGTTGTTT.

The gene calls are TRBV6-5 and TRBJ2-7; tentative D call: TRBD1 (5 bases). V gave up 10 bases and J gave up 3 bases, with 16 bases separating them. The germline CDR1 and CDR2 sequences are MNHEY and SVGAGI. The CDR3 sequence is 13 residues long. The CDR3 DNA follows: TGTGCCACCTCTCAGGGCCCCGACTACGAGCAGTACTTC. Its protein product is CATSQGPDYEQYF.

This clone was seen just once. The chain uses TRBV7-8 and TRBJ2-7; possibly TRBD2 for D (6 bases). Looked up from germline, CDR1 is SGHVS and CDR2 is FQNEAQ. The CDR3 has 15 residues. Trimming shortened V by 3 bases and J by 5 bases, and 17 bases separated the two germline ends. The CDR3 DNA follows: TGTGCCAGCAGCTTGGCGGGACTGGGAAAGAACGAGCAGTACTTC. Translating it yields CASSLAGLGKNEQYF.

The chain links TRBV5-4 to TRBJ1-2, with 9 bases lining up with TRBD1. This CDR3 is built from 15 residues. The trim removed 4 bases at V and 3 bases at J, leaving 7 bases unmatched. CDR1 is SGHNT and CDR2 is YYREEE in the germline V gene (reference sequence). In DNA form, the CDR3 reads TGTGCCAGCAGCCTCACAGGGGGCGCGCACTATGGCTACACCTTC. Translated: CASSLTGGAHYGYTF.

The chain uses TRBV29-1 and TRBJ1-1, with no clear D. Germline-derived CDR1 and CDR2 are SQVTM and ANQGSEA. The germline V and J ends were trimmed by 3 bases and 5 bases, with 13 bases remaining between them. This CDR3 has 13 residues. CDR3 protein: CSVDWEGGTEAFF. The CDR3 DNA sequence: TGCAGCGTTGATTGGGAGGGAGGGACTGAAGCTTTCTTT. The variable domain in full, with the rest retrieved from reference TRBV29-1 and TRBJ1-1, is SAVISQKPSRDICQRGTSLTIQCQVDSQVTMMFWYRQQPGQSLTLIATANQGSEATYESGFVIDKFPISRPNLTFSTLTVSNMSPEDSSIYLCSVDWEGGTEAFFGQGTRLTVV.

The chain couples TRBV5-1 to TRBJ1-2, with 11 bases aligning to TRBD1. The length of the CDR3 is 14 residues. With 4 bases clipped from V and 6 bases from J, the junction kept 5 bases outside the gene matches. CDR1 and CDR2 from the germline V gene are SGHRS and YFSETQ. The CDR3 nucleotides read TGCGCCAGCAGCGCGGGACAGGGGGGAAATGGCTACACCTTC. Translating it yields CASSAGQGGNGYTF.

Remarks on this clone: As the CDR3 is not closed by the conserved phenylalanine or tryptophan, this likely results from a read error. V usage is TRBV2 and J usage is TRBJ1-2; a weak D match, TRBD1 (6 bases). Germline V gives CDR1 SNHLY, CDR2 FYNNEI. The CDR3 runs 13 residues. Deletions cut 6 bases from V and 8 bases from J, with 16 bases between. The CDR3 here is CASRSAGVSGYTL. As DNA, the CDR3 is TGTGCCAGCAGGAGTGCAGGGGTTTCGGGCTACACCCTC.

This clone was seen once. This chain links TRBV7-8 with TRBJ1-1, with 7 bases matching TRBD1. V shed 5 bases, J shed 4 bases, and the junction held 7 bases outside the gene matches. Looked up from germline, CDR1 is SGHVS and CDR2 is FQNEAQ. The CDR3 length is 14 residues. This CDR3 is CASSPSYRGTEAFF. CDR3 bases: TGTGCCAGCAGCCCCAGCTACAGGGGCACTGAAGCTTTCTTT. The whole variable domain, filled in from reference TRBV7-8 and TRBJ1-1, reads GAGVSQSPRYKVAKRGQDVALRCDPISGHVSLFWYQQALGQGPEFLTYFQNEAQLDKSGLPSDRFFAERPEGSVSTLKIQRTQQEDSAVYLCASSPSYRGTEAFFGQGTRLTVV.